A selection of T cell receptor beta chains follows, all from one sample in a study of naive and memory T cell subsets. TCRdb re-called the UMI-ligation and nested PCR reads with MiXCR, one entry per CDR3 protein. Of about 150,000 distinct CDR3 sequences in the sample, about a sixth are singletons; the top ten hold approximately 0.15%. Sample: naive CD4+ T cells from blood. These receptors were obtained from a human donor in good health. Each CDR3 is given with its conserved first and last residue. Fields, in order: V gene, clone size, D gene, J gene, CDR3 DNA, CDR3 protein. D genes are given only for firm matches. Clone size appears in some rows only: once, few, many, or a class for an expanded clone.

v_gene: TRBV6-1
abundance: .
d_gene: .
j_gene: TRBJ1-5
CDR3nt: TGTGCCAGCAGGGAAAGCAGGGACCCCCAGCATTTT
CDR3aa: CASRESRDPQHF

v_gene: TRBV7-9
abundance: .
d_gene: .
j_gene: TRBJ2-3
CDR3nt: TGTGCCAGCAGTTACGGGACCCAGTCTCATACGCAGTATTTT
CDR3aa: CASSYGTQSHTQYF

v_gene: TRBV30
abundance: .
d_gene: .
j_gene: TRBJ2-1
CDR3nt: TGTGCCTGGGAAGAAACGCGGGGCTACAATGAGCAGTTCTTC
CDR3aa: CAWEETRGYNEQFF

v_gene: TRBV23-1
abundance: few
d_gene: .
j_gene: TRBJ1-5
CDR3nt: TGCGCCAGCAGCCCCTGGAGACGACAGAGAACTAATCAGCCCCAGCATTTT
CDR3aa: CASSPWRRQRTNQPQHF

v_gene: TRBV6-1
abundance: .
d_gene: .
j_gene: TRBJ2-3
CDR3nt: TGTGCCAGCAGTGAAGGTAACCTGGGAGATACGCAGTATTTT
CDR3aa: CASSEGNLGDTQYF

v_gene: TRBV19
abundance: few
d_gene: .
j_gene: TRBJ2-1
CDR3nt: TGTGCCAGTAGGGGTTTGGGGACTTCGCATGAGCAGTTCTTC
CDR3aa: CASRGLGTSHEQFF

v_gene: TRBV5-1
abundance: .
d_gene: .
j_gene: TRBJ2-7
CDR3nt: TGCGCCAGCAGCTTGTCTACAGGCTACGAGCAGTACTTC
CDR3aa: CASSLSTGYEQYF

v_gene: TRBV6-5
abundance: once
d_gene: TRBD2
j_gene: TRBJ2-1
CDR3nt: TGTGCCAGCAGTTACTCGACTAGCGGGCTTTGGGGGAATGAGCAGTTCTTC
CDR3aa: CASSYSTSGLWGNEQFF

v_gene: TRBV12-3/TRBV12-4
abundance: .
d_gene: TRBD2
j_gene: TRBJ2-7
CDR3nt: TGTGCCAGCAGTTTACTACTAGCGCGCTCCTACGAGCAGTACTTC
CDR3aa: CASSLLLARSYEQYF

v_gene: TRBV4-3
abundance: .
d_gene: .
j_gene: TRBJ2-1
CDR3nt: TGCGCCAGCAGCCAAGGAATACCTTATCCCTACAATGAGCAGTTCTTC
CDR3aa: CASSQGIPYPYNEQFF

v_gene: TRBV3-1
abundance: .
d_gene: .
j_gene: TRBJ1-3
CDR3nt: TGTGCCAGCAGCCAAGAGGCCGGAAACACCATATATTTT
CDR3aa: CASSQEAGNTIYF

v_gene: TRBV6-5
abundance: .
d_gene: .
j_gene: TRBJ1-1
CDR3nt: TGTGCCAGCAGTTACAGGGGCGACAGTGGGGCTTTCTTT
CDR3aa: CASSYRGDSGAFF

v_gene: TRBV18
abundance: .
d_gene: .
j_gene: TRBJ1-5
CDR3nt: TGTGCCAGCTCACCCGAGTCTTGGACAGTTAATCAGCCCCAGCATTTT
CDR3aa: CASSPESWTVNQPQHF

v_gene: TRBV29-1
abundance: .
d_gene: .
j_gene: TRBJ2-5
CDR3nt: TGCAGCGTTTCCCGCTTCGGCGGACAAGAGACCCAGTACTTC
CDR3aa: CSVSRFGGQETQYF

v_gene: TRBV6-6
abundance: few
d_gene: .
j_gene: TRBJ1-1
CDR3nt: TGTGCCAGCAGGCAACAGACCCTGAACACTGAAGCTTTCTTT
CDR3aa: CASRQQTLNTEAFF

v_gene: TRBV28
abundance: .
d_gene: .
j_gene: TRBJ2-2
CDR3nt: TGTGCCAGCAGTCCCGAGGCCGCGAACACCGGGGAGCTGTTTTTT
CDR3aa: CASSPEAANTGELFF

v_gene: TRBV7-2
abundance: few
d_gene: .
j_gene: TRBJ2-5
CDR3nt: TGTGCCAGCAGCCAGTCCGACAGATTGACCCAGTACTTC
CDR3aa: CASSQSDRLTQYF

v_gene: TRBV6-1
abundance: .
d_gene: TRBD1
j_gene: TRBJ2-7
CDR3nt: TGTGCCAGCGGCCGGGACAGGGCCTACGAGCAGTACTTC
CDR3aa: CASGRDRAYEQYF

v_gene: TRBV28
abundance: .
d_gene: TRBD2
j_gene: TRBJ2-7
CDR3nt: TGTGCCAGCGGCTCCCCTCATGGATCTAGCGGGAGTTATCGGGACGAGCAGTACTTC
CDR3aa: CASGSPHGSSGSYRDEQYF

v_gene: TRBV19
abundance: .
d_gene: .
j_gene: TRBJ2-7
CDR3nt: TGTGCCAGTAGTGTGGGGACTGCGAGCTCCTACGAGCAGTACTTC
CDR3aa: CASSVGTASSYEQYF

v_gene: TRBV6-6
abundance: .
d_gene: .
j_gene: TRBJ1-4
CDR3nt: TGTGCCAGCAGTCCAACAGGGAAGGGTGAAAAACTGTTTTTT
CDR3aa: CASSPTGKGEKLFF

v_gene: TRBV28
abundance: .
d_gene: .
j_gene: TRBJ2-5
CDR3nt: TGTGCTATGGCAGGGGTAAACCAAGAGACCCAGTACTTC
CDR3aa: CAMAGVNQETQYF

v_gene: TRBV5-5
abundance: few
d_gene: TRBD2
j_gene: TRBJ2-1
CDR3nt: TGTGCCAGCAGCTTGGTACTAGCGGGATACTACAATGAGCAGTTCTTC
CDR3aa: CASSLVLAGYYNEQFF

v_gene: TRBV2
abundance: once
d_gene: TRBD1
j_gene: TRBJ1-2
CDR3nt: TGTGCCAGCAGTCCCCGACAGGGGAGCTATGGCTACACCTTC
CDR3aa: CASSPRQGSYGYTF

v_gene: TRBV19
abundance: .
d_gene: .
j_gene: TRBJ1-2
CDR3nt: TGTGCCAGTAGTATAGTTGGGAGTCCGGGGGCCTATGGCTACACCTTC
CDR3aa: CASSIVGSPGAYGYTF

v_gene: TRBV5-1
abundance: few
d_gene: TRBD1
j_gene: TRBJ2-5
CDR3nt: TGCGCCAGCACCTCCGGACAGGGGGGACAAGAGACCCAGTACTTC
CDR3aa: CASTSGQGGQETQYF

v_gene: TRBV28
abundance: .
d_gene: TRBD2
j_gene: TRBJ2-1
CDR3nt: TGTGCCAGCACCCACGCCAGCGGGAGGGCCAATGATGAGCAGTTCTTC
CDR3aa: CASTHASGRANDEQFF